These T cell receptor beta chains were read from a single sample in a study of blood T cell repertoires in COVID-19. The protocol was immunoSEQ multiplex PCR, while the TCRdb copy is restricted to in-frame clones and leaves out a portion. There are 100,000 to 150,000 clones in the sample; over 75% occur only once, and 25% to 30% lies in the top ten. Source material: peripheral blood. Receptors originate from a woman over 75 with acute or convalescent COVID-19. Each CDR3 is given with its conserved first and last residue. Fields, in order: CDR3 DNA, CDR3 protein, V gene, D gene, J gene, clone size. D genes are given only for firm matches. The size of a clone is reported for some rows only, either as once, few or many, or as a class for expanded clones.

CDR3 DNA: TGTGCCAGCAGCTCACAAAGTGCAACTAATGAAAAACTGTTTTTT
CDR3 protein: CASSSQSATNEKLFF
V gene: TRBV7-2
D gene: -
J gene: TRBJ1-4
clone size: -

CDR3 DNA: TGTGCCAGCAGTGAAGTAGGCTTCAGGGATTCCAATGAAAAACTGTTTTTT
CDR3 protein: CASSEVGFRDSNEKLFF
V gene: TRBV6-1
D gene: -
J gene: TRBJ1-4
clone size: -

CDR3 DNA: TGCGCCAGCGGCCTAGACAGTACCTATGGCTACACCTTC
CDR3 protein: CASGLDSTYGYTF
V gene: TRBV5-1
D gene: -
J gene: TRBJ1-2
clone size: -

CDR3 DNA: TGTGCCAGCAGTGATGATAGGAGAAATCAGCCCCAGCATTTT
CDR3 protein: CASSDDRRNQPQHF
V gene: TRBV2
D gene: -
J gene: TRBJ1-5
clone size: -

CDR3 DNA: TGTGCCAGCAGCTTAGCCGGGACAGAAGCTTTCTTT
CDR3 protein: CASSLAGTEAFF
V gene: TRBV7-8
D gene: -
J gene: TRBJ1-1
clone size: -

CDR3 DNA: TGTGCCAGCAGCCCAAGGACAGGGCAAAGGCTACCGAACTATGGCTACACCTTC
CDR3 protein: CASSPRTGQRLPNYGYTF
V gene: TRBV7-8
D gene: TRBD1
J gene: TRBJ1-2
clone size: -

CDR3 DNA: TGTGCCAGCAGTTACGGAGGGGGGGACCAGCCCCAGCATTTT
CDR3 protein: CASSYGGGDQPQHF
V gene: TRBV6-2/TRBV6-3
D gene: -
J gene: TRBJ1-5
clone size: -

CDR3 DNA: TGCAGCGTTGACTCACGCGTCTCGGCGGCCCAGTACTTC
CDR3 protein: CSVDSRVSAAQYF
V gene: TRBV29-1
D gene: -
J gene: TRBJ2-5
clone size: -

CDR3 DNA: TGTGCCAGCCTGGACGAAGGGGGTTACACTGAAGCTTTCTTT
CDR3 protein: CASLDEGGYTEAFF
V gene: TRBV6-6
D gene: -
J gene: TRBJ1-1
clone size: once

CDR3 DNA: TGCGCCAGCAGCTGGACTAGCGGGGGGGAGACCCAGTACTTC
CDR3 protein: CASSWTSGGETQYF
V gene: TRBV5-1
D gene: TRBD2
J gene: TRBJ2-5
clone size: -

CDR3 DNA: TGTGCCAGCAGACCCAGGGGGAGTTTGCCTGAAGCTTTCTTT
CDR3 protein: CASRPRGSLPEAFF
V gene: TRBV6-5
D gene: TRBD1
J gene: TRBJ1-1
clone size: -

CDR3 DNA: TGTGCCAGCAGTTACCTTTTGAACACTGAAGCTTTCTTT
CDR3 protein: CASSYLLNTEAFF
V gene: TRBV6-5
D gene: -
J gene: TRBJ1-1
clone size: -

CDR3 DNA: TGTGCCAGCAGTAATACTGGGACAGGGTATGGCACCGGGGAGCTGTTTTTT
CDR3 protein: CASSNTGTGYGTGELFF
V gene: TRBV7-3
D gene: TRBD1
J gene: TRBJ2-2
clone size: -

CDR3 DNA: TGCGGCGGCGGGGGGCAAGGAAACACCATATATTTT
CDR3 protein: CGGGGQGNTIYF
V gene: TRBV29-1
D gene: -
J gene: TRBJ1-3
clone size: -

CDR3 DNA: TGCGCCAGCAGCGCCCGGGACAGGGGGCCGGTAGGCTATGGCTACACCTTC
CDR3 protein: CASSARDRGPVGYGYTF
V gene: TRBV5-1
D gene: TRBD1
J gene: TRBJ1-2
clone size: -

CDR3 DNA: TGTGCCAGCCGGGACAGGGGCTCTGGAAACACCATATATTTT
CDR3 protein: CASRDRGSGNTIYF
V gene: TRBV19
D gene: TRBD1
J gene: TRBJ1-3
clone size: -

CDR3 DNA: TGTGCCAGCAGCCAAACAAGACCGCGGGGGGATCCCTCCTACGAGCAGTACTTC
CDR3 protein: CASSQTRPRGDPSYEQYF
V gene: TRBV7-9
D gene: TRBD2
J gene: TRBJ2-7
clone size: -

CDR3 DNA: TGCAGCGTTGGGACAGGGGGTAGGGTAGGGGAAAAACTGTTTTTT
CDR3 protein: CSVGTGGRVGEKLFF
V gene: TRBV29-1
D gene: TRBD1
J gene: TRBJ1-4
clone size: -

CDR3 DNA: TGTGCCAGCAGCTTAGCAGTTTGGCAGGTAGGAGAGACCCAGTACTTC
CDR3 protein: CASSLAVWQVGETQYF
V gene: TRBV7-8
D gene: -
J gene: TRBJ2-5
clone size: -

CDR3 DNA: TGTGCCAGCAGTACGACAGCCATGAACACTGAAGCTTTCTTT
CDR3 protein: CASSTTAMNTEAFF
V gene: TRBV7-3
D gene: -
J gene: TRBJ1-1
clone size: once

CDR3 DNA: TGTGCCAGCAGTGCCCGCTGGGGCCTAGGAAGCAATTCACCCCTCCACTTT
CDR3 protein: CASSARWGLGSNSPLHF
V gene: TRBV6-1
D gene: -
J gene: TRBJ1-6
clone size: -

CDR3 DNA: TGTGCCAGTAAAGATATTGGGGTTGACAGTTACACCGGGGAGCTGTTTTTT
CDR3 protein: CASKDIGVDSYTGELFF
V gene: TRBV19
D gene: -
J gene: TRBJ2-2
clone size: -

CDR3 DNA: TGTGCCAGTAGTATAAGCATCAGGGGCTGGGAGACCCAGTACTTC
CDR3 protein: CASSISIRGWETQYF
V gene: TRBV19
D gene: -
J gene: TRBJ2-5
clone size: -

CDR3 DNA: TGTGCCACCAGTGGGGGGGTGACCGCCGGGGAGCTGTTTTTT
CDR3 protein: CATSGGVTAGELFF
V gene: TRBV24-1
D gene: -
J gene: TRBJ2-2
clone size: -

CDR3 DNA: TGTGCCAGCAGCCCTCCCGGGGTCGGCAGGGGAAACACCATATATTTT
CDR3 protein: CASSPPGVGRGNTIYF
V gene: TRBV9
D gene: -
J gene: TRBJ1-3
clone size: -

CDR3 DNA: TGTGCCAGCAGTGACAGGAGGGATGAGCAGTTCTTC
CDR3 protein: CASSDRRDEQFF
V gene: TRBV6-1
D gene: -
J gene: TRBJ2-1
clone size: -

CDR3 DNA: TGTGCCAGCAGATTGACAGCACATAATTCACCCCTCCACTTT
CDR3 protein: CASRLTAHNSPLHF
V gene: TRBV6-5
D gene: -
J gene: TRBJ1-6
clone size: -

CDR3 DNA: TGTGCCAGCAGCTTGCCAAAGAGAACTTATAGCAATCAGCCCCAGCATTTT
CDR3 protein: CASSLPKRTYSNQPQHF
V gene: TRBV11-2
D gene: -
J gene: TRBJ1-5
clone size: once

CDR3 DNA: TGTGCCATCAGTGAGGGGACAGGCCAGGGGACTGAAGCTTTCTTT
CDR3 protein: CAISEGTGQGTEAFF
V gene: TRBV10-3
D gene: TRBD1
J gene: TRBJ1-1
clone size: few

CDR3 DNA: TGTGCCAGCAACCAAGGACAGGGAGACTATACGCAGTATTTT
CDR3 protein: CASNQGQGDYTQYF
V gene: TRBV2
D gene: TRBD1
J gene: TRBJ2-3
clone size: -

CDR3 DNA: TGTGCCAGCAGCCAGAGGGATTCACCCCTCCACTTT
CDR3 protein: CASSQRDSPLHF
V gene: TRBV6-5
D gene: -
J gene: TRBJ1-6
clone size: -

CDR3 DNA: TGTGCCAGCAGCCACCCCCGCAGGGGGCGAATCTATGGCTACACCTTC
CDR3 protein: CASSHPRRGRIYGYTF
V gene: TRBV11-2
D gene: TRBD1
J gene: TRBJ1-2
clone size: -

CDR3 DNA: TGCGCCAGCAGTTCCAGGGCCTCCGGGAGCACTGAAGCTTTCTTT
CDR3 protein: CASSSRASGSTEAFF
V gene: TRBV5-1
D gene: -
J gene: TRBJ1-1
clone size: -

CDR3 DNA: TGTGCCAGCAGTTTGACAGGGCGGGGGAACACTGAAGCTTTCTTT
CDR3 protein: CASSLTGRGNTEAFF
V gene: TRBV6-5
D gene: TRBD1
J gene: TRBJ1-1
clone size: -

CDR3 DNA: TGTGCCACCAGCAGAGATTGGACTAGCGGGGGTGGTGAGCAGTTCTTC
CDR3 protein: CATSRDWTSGGGEQFF
V gene: TRBV15
D gene: TRBD2
J gene: TRBJ2-1
clone size: -